This T cell receptor beta chain comes out of a study of regulatory T cells in long-lasting Graves disease. Points from the study as a whole: Graves' patients with persistent disease showed TCR diversity lower than patients newly diagnosed.

Time point of the sample: newly diagnosed GD, antithyroid drugs for less than 3 months. RNA extracted from PBMCs served as the sequencing template. The TCR beta library used iRepertoire HTBI primers with Arm-PCR amplification of CDR3. TCRdb reanalysed the multiplex PCR reads using MiXCR and keeps one entry per CDR3 protein. The sample carries around 500,000 distinct CDR3 sequences, roughly 13% recorded once. J was trimmed by 6 bases and V by 5 bases; bases with no gene match: 15. The CDR3 contains 18 residues. This clonotype has a count of ten or more. Antigen: not known. The same specimen was also included in a second study, on T cells in Graves' hyperthyroidism and ophthalmopathy. From that report: Newly diagnosed hyperthyroidism, duration under 2 months, in patients aged 18 to 65. During a first-round RT-PCR of the TCR CDR3, the HTBI primer set was used.

This TCR was sampled from a man younger than 45 with Graves disease. The starting material was peripheral blood mononuclear cells (PBMCs), obtained at new diagnosis, from a patient treated with antithyroid drugs. The chain couples TRBV12-3 or TRBV12-4 to TRBJ2-3; TRBD2 aligns across 12 bases. The CDR3 DNA sequence: TGTGCCAGCAGTCCCAGAGGACTAGCGGGATCCCACCAGGATACGCAGTATTTT. Encoded protein: CASSPRGLAGSHQDTQYF.